These T cell receptor beta chains were read from a single sample in a study of blood T cells in healthy people across ages. TCRdb processed the 5' RACE reads anew with MiXCR; each CDR3 protein has one entry. The profile covers about 750,000 distinct CDR3 sequences, with roughly 50% appearing a single time and approximately 40% taken by the ten largest. Sample: blood. These receptor sequences come from a man older than 75 in good health. Each CDR3 is given with its conserved first and last residue. Fields, in order: CDR3 protein, J gene, V gene.

CASSSPLAVPYNEQYF | TRBJ2-5 | TRBV13
CASSGAGVREGSEQFF | TRBJ2-1 | TRBV5-6
CASSHRVPTSGYNEQFF | TRBJ2-1 | TRBV4-2
CSAKRGYTQYF | TRBJ2-3 | TRBV20-1
CASSLRQGHEQYF | TRBJ2-7 | TRBV5-1
CASRTLAGATRYAYF | TRBJ2-3 | TRBV6-2/TRBV6-3
CASSEAKRTYEQYF | TRBJ2-7 | TRBV6-1
CASSPGGGSLQRQYF | TRBJ2-7 | TRBV11-2
CSAVTSGSSYEQYF | TRBJ2-7 | TRBV29-1
CASSYSDSPSYEQYF | TRBJ2-7 | TRBV6-2/TRBV6-3
CASSRSDRGLETQYF | TRBJ2-5 | TRBV3-1
CASSQTEWTSGYNEQFF | TRBJ2-1 | TRBV6-1
CATSRSPLTGVSPLHF | TRBJ1-6 | TRBV15
CASSRGTRQETQYF | TRBJ2-5 | TRBV5-1
CASTPGTGGWYEQYF | TRBJ2-7 | TRBV27
CASSVTAAPLVEQFF | TRBJ2-1 | TRBV9
CSGRRTRGIEQFF | TRBJ2-1 | TRBV29-1
CASSQEGTSYEQYF | TRBJ2-7 | TRBV4-2
CASSDRFYEQYF | . | TRBV28
CASSSRPSEVTDTQYF | TRBJ2-3 | TRBV7-2
CSVEERTSGVRYF | TRBJ2-5 | TRBV29-1
CASSLGLAGVVYKQYF | TRBJ2-7 | TRBV7-9
CASSKKLLTDISLNYGYTF | TRBJ1-2 | TRBV21-1
CASSLASAGAQTYEQYF | TRBJ2-7 | TRBV7-2
CATSRDVPRTGRGEQYF | . | TRBV15
CASSQGRSLAGLSYAYF | TRBJ2-3 | TRBV3-1
CASSLDITLSYEQYF | TRBJ2-7 | TRBV11-2
CSVGPPETQYF | TRBJ2-5 | TRBV29-1
CASSVDPGEETQYF | TRBJ2-5 | TRBV9
CSARPPDRPRTEAFF | TRBJ1-1 | TRBV20-1
CSVERGSGISTDTQYF | TRBJ2-3 | TRBV29-1
CASGVVQGYGIGTGGDTQYF | TRBJ2-3 | TRBV27
CSAPGTSGSGGKNIQYF | TRBJ2-4 | TRBV20-1
CSAWTGGISNQPQHF | TRBJ1-5 | TRBV20-1
CASSLFLADHGEQFF | TRBJ2-1 | TRBV7-2
CASSFEGGARSSYNEQFF | TRBJ2-1 | TRBV7-7
CASSVDRFNQPQHF | TRBJ1-5 | TRBV5-5
CASSQVDPSPNYAYF | TRBJ2-3 | TRBV4-2
CASYSGGHRYAYF | TRBJ2-3 | TRBV6-5
CASSFPGGGNIQYF | TRBJ2-4 | TRBV28
CAISDLGGNEQFF | TRBJ2-1 | TRBV10-3
CASSGWGTSGSHEQYF | . | TRBV9
CATSGIRYNEQFF | TRBJ2-1 | TRBV24-1
CASSLLGVAGELFF | TRBJ2-2 | TRBV12-3/TRBV12-4
CSASMGIGLAGSYEQYF | TRBJ2-7 | TRBV20-1